A single sample is the source of the 7 T cell receptor beta chains below, sequenced in a study of neoadjuvant anti-PD-1 for oral cavity cancer. The method was immunoSEQ multiplex PCR; TCRdb's version includes in-frame clones alone and lacks a portion of them. The repertoire has around 68,000 clones, less than 90% of them found once; the top ten carry 2.5% to 3.5%. Time point: after neoadjuvant nivolumab, at surgical resection. Specimen: PBMCs, collected after nivolumab (anti-PD-1) treatment. Receptors were obtained from a person aged 40 to 85 with oral cavity squamous cell carcinoma.

The gene calls are TRBV6-1 and TRBJ2-7; D is unclear. This CDR3 comprises 12 residues. Germline lookup yields CDR1 MNHNS and CDR2 SASEGT. V lost 1 base, J lost 4 bases, and 5 bases lay in between. Here the CDR3 DNA reads TGTGCCAGCAGTGAAGGGCGATACGAGCAGTACTTC. Encoded protein: CASSEGRYEQYF.

V gene TRBV11-2 combines with J gene TRBJ1-5; 10 bases agree with TRBD1. Germline CDR1 reads SGHAT; CDR2 reads FQNNGV. The CDR3 spans 14 residues. J was trimmed by 5 bases and V by 5 bases; bases with no gene match: 3. Here the CDR3 reads CASSPGTGDQPQHF. CDR3 nucleotides: TGTGCCAGCAGCCCCGGGACAGGGGATCAGCCCCAGCATTTT.

This chain uses TRBV11-2 with TRBJ2-2; 8 nucleotides match TRBD1. Germline CDR1 and CDR2: SGHAT and FQNNGV. Trimming removed 4 bases from V and 6 bases from J; junction bases left unmatched: 7. The CDR3 contains 15 residues. The chain's CDR3 is CASSYRDRSAGELFF. CDR3 coding DNA: TGTGCCAGCAGCTATAGGGACAGGTCAGCCGGGGAGCTGTTTTTT.

This chain uses TRBV5-1 with TRBJ2-1; 7 nucleotides agree with TRBD2. The CDR3 spans 15 residues. Trimming removed 0 bases from V and 3 bases from J; junction bases left unmatched: 3. Germline V CDR1 and CDR2: SGHRS, YFSETQ. The CDR3 nucleotides are TGCGCCAGCAGCTTGGAAAGCGGGAACTACAATGAGCAGTTCTTC. Translation: CASSLESGNYNEQFF.

The chain recombines TRBV7-3 with TRBJ2-7; TRBD2 is a possible D gene (5 bases). Germline V lookup: CDR1 SGHTA, CDR2 FQGTGA. CDR3 length: 15 amino acids. V was shortened by 5 bases and J by 5 bases, with 19 bases between the two germline ends. CDR3 DNA: TGTGCCAGCAGCGGTGCCGGCGCGGGTGTAAACGAGCAGTACTTC. Translation: CASSGAGAGVNEQYF.

This clone was picked up a small number of times. The DNA of the CDR3 is TGTGCCAGCAGTTTGGATAGCAATCAGCCCCAGCATTTT. Translated: CASSLDSNQPQHF. The chain is built from TRBV6-1 and TRBJ1-5; D is ambiguous. Germline V gene sequence: CDR1 MNHNS, CDR2 SASEGT. CDR3 length equals 13 residues. V was cut by 5 bases and J by 0 bases, with 5 bases left in between.

The chain uses TRBV28 and TRBJ1-2, with D perhaps matching TRBD1 (5 bases). There are 15 residues in the CDR3. The germline CDR1 and CDR2 sequences are MDHEN and SYDVKM. Deletions cut 6 bases from V and 5 bases from J, with 19 bases between. DNA for the CDR3: TGTGCCAGCAGACTTCCACCCCCAGGGCATTATGGCTACACCTTC. This translates into CASRLPPPGHYGYTF.